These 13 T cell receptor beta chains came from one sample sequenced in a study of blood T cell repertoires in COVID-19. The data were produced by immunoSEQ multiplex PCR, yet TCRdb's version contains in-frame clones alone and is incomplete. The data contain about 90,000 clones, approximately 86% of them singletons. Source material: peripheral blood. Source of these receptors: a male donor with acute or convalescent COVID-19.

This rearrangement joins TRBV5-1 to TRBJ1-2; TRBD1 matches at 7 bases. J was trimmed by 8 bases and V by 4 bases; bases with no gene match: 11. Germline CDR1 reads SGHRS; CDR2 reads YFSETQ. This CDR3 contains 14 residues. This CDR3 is CASSLTGTGQGYTF. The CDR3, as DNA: TGCGCCAGCAGCCTGACAGGGACGGGGCAGGGCTACACCTTC.

This chain's CDR3 is CASSLAGGLYNEQFF. For the CDR3, the DNA is TGTGCCAGTAGCCTAGCGGGGGGCCTATACAATGAGCAGTTCTTC. The rearrangement joins TRBV19 to TRBJ2-1; 11 nucleotides align to TRBD2. After removal of 6 bases from V and 4 bases from J, the junction contained 5 bases not matched to a gene. CDR3 length: 15 residues. Germline V CDR1 and CDR2: LNHDA, SQIVND (reference sequence).

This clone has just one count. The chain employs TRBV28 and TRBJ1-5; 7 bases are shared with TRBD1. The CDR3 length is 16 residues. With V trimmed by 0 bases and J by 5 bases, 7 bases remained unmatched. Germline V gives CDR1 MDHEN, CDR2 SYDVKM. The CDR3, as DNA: TGTGCCAGCAGTTTATGGGTAGGGCAGGGGGATCAGCCCCAGCATTTT. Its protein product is CASSLWVGQGDQPQHF. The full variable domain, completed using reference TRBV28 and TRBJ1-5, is DVKVTQSSRYLVKRTGEKVFLECVQDMDHENMFWYRQDPGLGLRLIYFSYDVKMKEKGDIPEGYSVSREKKERFSLILESASTNQTSMYLCASSLWVGQGDQPQHFGDGTRLSIL.

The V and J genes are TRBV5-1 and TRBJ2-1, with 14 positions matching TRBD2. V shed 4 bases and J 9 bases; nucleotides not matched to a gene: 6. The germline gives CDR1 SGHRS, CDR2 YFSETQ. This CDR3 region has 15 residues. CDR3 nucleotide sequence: TGCGCCAGCAGCGCGGGACTAGCGGGGGATGGTGAGCAGTTCTTC. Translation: CASSAGLAGDGEQFF.

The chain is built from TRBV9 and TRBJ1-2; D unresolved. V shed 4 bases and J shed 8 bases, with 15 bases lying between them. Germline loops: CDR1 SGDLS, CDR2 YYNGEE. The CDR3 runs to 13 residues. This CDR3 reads CASSTRQWEGYTF. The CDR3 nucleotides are TGTGCCAGCAGCACACGGCAGTGGGAGGGCTACACCTTC.

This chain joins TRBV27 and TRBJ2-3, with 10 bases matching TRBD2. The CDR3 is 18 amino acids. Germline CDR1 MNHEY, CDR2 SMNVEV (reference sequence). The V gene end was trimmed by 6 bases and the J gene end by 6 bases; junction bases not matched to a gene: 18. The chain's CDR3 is CASSAKMATSGAHDTQYF. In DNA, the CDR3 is TGTGCCAGCAGCGCCAAAATGGCTACTAGCGGGGCTCATGATACGCAGTATTTT.

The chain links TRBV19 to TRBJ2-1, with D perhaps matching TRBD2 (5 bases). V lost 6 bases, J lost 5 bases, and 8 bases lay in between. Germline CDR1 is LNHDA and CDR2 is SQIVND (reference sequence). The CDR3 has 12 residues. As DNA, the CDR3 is TGTGCCAGTAGGCAGCGGAACAATGAGCAGTTCTTC. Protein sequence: CASRQRNNEQFF.

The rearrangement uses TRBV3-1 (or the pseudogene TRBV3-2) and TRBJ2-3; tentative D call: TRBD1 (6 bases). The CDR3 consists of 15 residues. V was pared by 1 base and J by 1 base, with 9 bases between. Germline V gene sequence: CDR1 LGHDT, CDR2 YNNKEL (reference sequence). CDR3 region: CASSQGTVGTDTQYF. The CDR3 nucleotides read TGTGCCAGCAGCCAAGGGACAGTTGGCACAGATACGCAGTATTTT.

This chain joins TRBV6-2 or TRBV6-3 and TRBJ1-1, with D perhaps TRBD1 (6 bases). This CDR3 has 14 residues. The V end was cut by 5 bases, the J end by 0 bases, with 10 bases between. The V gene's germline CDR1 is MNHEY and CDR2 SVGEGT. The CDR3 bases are TGTGCCAGCAGTCGACAGGTCATGAACACTGAAGCTTTCTTT. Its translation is CASSRQVMNTEAFF.

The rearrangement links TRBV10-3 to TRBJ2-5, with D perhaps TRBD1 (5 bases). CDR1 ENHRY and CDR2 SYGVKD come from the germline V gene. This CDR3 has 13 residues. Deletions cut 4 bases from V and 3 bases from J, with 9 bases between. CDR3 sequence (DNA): TGTGCCATCAGTGTCGCCAGGGAAGAGACCCAGTACTTC. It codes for CAISVAREETQYF.

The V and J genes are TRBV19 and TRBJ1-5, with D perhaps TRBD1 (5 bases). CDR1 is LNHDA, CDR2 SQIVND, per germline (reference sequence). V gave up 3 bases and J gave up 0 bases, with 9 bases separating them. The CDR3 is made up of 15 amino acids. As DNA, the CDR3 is TGTGCCAGTAGTATTGCAGGGTATAGCAATCAGCCCCAGCATTTT. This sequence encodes CASSIAGYSNQPQHF.

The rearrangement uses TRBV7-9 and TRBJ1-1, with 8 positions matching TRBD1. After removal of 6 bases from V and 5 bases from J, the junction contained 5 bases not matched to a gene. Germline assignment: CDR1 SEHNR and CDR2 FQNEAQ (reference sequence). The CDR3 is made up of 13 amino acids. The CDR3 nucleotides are TGTGCCAGCAGGAGAACAGGGGGAACTGAAGCTTTCTTT. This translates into CASRRTGGTEAFF.

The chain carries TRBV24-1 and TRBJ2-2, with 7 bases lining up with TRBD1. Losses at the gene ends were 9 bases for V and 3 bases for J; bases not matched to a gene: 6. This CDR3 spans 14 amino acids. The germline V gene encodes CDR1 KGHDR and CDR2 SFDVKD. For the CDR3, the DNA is TGTGCCACCTCACAGGGGTGGGACACCGGGGAGCTGTTTTTT. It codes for CATSQGWDTGELFF.